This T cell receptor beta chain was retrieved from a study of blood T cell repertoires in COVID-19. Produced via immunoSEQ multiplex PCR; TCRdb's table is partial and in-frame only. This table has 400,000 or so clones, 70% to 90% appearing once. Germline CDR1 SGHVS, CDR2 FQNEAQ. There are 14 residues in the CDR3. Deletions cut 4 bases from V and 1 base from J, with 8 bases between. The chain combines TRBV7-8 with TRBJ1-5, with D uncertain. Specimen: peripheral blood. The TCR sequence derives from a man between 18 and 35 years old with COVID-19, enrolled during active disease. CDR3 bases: TGTGCCAGCAGCTCCGGCAGGAGCAATCAGCCCCAGCATTTT. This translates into CASSSGRSNQPQHF.